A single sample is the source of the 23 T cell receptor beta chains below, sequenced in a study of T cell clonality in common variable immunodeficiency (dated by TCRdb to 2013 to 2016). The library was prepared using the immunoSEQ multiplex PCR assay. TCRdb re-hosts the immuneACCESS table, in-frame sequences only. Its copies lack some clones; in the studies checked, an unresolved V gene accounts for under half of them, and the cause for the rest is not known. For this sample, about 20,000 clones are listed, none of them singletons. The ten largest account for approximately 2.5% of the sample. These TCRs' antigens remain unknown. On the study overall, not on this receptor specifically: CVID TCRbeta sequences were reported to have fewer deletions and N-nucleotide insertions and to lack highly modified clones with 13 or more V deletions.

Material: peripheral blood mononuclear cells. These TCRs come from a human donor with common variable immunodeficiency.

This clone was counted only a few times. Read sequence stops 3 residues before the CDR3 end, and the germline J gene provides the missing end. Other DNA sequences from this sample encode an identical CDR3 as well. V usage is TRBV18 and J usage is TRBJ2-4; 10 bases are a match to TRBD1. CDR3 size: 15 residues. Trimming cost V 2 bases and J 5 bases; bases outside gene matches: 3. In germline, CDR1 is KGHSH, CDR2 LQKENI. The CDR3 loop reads CASSPRTGGENIQYF. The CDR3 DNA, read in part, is TGTGCCAGCTCACCAAGGACAGGGGGTGAAAACATT.

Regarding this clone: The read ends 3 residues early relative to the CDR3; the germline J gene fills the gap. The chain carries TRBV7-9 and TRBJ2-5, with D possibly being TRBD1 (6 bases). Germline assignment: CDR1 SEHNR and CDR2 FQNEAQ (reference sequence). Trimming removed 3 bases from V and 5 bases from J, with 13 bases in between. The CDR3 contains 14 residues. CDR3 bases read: TGTGCCAGCAGCTTTACCCCAGGGGTGGAGACC. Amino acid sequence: CASSFTPGVET. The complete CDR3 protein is CASSFTPGVETQYF.

The CDR3 protein is CASSPGQGAGGAFF. The sequenced part of the CDR3 DNA is TGTGCCAGCTCACCGGGACAGGGCGCCGGAGGA. The rearrangement joins TRBV18 to TRBJ1-1; TRBD1 matches at 9 bases. The CDR3 end is not reached by the read, which stops 3 residues before it; the germline J gene fills it in. The germline CDR1 and CDR2 sequences are KGHSH and LQKENI. The CDR3 totals 14 residues.

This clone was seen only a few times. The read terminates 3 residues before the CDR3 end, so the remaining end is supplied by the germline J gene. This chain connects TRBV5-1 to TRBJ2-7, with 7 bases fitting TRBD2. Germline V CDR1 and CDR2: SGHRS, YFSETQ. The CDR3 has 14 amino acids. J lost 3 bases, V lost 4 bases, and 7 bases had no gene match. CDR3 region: CASSLRGLGYEQYF. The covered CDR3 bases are TGCGCCAGCAGCCTAAGAGGACTAGGCTACGAG. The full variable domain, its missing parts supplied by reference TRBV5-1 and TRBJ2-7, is KAGVTQTPRYLIKTRGQQVTLSCSPISGHRSVSWYQQTPGQGLQFLFEYFSETQRNKGNFPGRFSGRQFSNSRSEMNVSTLELGDSALYLCASSLRGLGYEQYFGPGTRLTVT.

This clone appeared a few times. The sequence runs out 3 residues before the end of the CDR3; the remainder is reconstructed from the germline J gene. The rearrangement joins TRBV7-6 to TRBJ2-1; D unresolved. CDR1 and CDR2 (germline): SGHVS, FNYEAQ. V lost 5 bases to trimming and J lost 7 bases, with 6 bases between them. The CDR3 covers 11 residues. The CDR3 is CASSPGNEQFF. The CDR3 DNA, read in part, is TGTGCCAGCAGCCCCGGGAATGAG. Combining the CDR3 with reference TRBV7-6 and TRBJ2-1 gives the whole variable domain GAGVSQSPRYKVTKRGQDVALRCDPISGHVSLYWYRQALGQGPEFLTYFNYEAQQDKSGLPNDRFSAERPEGSISTLTIQRTEQRDSAMYRCASSPGNEQFFGPGTRLTVL.

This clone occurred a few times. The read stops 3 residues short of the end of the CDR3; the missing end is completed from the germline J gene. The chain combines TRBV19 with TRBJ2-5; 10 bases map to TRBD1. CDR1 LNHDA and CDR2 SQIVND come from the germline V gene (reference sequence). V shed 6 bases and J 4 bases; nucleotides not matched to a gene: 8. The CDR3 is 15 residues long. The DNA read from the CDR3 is TGTGCCAGTAGGGCCCTGGACAGGGGGGGAGAGACC. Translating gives CASRALDRGGET. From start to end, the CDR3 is CASRALDRGGETQYF.

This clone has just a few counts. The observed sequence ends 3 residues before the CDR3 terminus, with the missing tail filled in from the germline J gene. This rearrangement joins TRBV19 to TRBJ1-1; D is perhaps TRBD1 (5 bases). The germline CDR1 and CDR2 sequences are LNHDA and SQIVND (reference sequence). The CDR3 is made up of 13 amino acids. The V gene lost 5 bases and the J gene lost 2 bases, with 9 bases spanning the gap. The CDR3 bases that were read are TGTGCCAGTAGTGACAGTTTTAACACTGAA. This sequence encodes CASSDSFNTE. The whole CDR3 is CASSDSFNTEAFF.

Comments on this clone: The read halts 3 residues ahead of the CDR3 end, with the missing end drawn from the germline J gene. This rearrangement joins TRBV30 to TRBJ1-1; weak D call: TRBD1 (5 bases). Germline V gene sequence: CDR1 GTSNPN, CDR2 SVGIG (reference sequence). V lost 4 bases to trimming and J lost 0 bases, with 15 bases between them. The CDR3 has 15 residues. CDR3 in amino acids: CAWKPLGGMNTEAFF. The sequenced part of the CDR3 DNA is TGTGCCTGGAAACCACTTGGGGGGATGAACACTGAA.

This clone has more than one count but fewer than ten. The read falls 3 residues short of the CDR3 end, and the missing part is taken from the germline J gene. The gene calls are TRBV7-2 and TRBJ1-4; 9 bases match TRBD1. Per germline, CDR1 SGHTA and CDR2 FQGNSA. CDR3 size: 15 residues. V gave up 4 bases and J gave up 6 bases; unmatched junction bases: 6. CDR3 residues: CASSSYRGQDEKLFF. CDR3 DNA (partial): TGTGCCAGCAGCTCTTACAGGGGGCAGGATGAAAAA.

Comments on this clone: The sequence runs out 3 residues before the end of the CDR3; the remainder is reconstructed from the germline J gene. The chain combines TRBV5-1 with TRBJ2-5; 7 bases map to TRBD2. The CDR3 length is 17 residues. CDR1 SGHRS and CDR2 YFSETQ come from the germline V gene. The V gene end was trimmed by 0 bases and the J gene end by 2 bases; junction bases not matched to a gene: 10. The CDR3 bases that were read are TGCGCCAGCAGCTTGGGGGGTATGGGAGCGGGACAAGAGACC. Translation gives CASSLGGMGAGQET. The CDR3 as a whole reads CASSLGGMGAGQETQYF.

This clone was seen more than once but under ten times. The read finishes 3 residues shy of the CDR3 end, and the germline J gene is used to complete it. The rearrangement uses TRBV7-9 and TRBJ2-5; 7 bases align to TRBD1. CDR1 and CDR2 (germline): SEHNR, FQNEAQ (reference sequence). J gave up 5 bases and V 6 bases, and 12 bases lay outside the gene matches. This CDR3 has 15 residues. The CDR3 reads CASRPPTGFGETQYF. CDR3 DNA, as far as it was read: TGTGCCAGCAGACCACCGACAGGGTTCGGGGAGACC.

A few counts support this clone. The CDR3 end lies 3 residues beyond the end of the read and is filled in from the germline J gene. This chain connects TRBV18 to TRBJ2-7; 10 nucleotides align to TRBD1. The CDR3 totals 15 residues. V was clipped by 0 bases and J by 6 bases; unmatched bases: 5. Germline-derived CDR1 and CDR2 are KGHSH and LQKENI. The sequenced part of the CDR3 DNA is TGTGCCAGCTCACCACCCGGACAGGGGGTGATCGAG. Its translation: CASSPPGQGVIE. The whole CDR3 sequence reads CASSPPGQGVIEQYF.

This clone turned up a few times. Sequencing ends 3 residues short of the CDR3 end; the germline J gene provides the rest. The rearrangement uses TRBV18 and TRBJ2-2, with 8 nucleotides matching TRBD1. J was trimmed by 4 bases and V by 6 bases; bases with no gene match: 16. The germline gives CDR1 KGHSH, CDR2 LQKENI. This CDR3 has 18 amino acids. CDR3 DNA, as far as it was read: TGTGCCAGCTCCCGTAAAGGACAGGGAAAGGTCGGCACCGGGGAG. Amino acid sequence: CASSRKGQGKVGTGE. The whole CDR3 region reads CASSRKGQGKVGTGELFF.

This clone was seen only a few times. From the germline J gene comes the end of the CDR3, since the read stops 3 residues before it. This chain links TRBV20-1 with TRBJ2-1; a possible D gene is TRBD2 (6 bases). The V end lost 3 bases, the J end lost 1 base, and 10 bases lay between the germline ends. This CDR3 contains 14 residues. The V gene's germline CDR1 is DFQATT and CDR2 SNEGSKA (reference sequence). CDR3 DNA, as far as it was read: TGCAGTGCTAGGGAGGGGAGATCCTACAATGAG. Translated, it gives CSAREGRSYNE. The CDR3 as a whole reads CSAREGRSYNEQFF.

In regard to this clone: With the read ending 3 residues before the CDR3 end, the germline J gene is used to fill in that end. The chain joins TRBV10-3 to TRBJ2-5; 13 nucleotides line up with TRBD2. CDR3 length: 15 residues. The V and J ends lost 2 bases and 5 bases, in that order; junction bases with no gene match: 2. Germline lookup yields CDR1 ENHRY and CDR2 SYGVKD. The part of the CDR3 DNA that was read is TGTGCCATCAGTGAGCCGGGACTAGCGGGGGAGACC. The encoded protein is CAISEPGLAGET. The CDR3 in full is CAISEPGLAGETQYF.

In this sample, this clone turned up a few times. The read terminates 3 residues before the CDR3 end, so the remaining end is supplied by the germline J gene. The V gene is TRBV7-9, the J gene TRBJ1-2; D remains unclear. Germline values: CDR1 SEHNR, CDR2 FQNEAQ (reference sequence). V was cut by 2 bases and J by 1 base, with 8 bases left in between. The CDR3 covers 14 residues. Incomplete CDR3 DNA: TGTGCCAGCAGCTTATCCGGGGTTAACTATGGC. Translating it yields CASSLSGVNYG. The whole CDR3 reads CASSLSGVNYGYTF.

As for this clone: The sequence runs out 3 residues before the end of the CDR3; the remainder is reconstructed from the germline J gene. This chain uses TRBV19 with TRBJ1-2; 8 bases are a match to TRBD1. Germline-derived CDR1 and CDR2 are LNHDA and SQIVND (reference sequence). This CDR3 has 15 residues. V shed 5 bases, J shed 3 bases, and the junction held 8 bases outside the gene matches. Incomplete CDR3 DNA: TGTGCCAGTAGTCATGGACAGGGCGGGGACTATGGC. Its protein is CASSHGQGGDYG. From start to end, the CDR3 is CASSHGQGGDYGYTF.

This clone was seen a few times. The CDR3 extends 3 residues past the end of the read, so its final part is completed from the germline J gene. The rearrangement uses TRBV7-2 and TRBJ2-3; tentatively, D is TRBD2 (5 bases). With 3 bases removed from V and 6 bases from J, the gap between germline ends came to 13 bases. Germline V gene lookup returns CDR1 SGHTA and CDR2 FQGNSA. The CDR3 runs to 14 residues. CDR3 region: CASSLDLFRDTQYF. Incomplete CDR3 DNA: TGTGCCAGCAGCTTGGACTTGTTTAGGGATACG. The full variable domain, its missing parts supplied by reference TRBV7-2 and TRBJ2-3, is GAGVSQSPSNKVTEKGKDVELRCDPISGHTALYWYRQSLGQGLEFLIYFQGNSAPDKSGLPSDRFSAERTGGSVSTLTIQRTQQEDSAVYLCASSLDLFRDTQYFGPGTRLTVL.

Incomplete CDR3 DNA: TGTGCCAGCAGCTTAAGGACACGCACAGATACG. Amino acids: CASSLRTRTDT. The entire CDR3 protein reads CASSLRTRTDTQYF. The rearrangement uses TRBV13 and TRBJ2-3; D might be TRBD1 (5 bases). Read coverage stops 3 residues before the CDR3 terminus; the germline J gene supplies the remainder. The germline V gene has CDR1 PRHDT and CDR2 FYEKMQ (reference sequence). V shed 2 bases and J shed 1 base, with 7 bases lying between them. The CDR3 has 14 amino acids.

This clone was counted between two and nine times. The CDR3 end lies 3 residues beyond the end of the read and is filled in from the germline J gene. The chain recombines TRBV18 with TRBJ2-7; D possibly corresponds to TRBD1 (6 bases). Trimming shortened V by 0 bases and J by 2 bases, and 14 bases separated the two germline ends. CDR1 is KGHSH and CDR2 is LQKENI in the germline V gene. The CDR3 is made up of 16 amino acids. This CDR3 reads CASSPPTQGGTYEQYF. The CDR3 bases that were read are TGTGCCAGCTCACCACCCACACAGGGCGGCACCTACGAG.

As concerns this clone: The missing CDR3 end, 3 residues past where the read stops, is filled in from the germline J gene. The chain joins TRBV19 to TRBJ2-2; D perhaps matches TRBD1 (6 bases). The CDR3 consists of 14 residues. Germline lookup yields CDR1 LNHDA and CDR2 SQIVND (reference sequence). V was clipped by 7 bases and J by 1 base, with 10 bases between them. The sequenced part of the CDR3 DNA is TGTGCCAGTATCCGACAGGAGAACACCGGGGAG. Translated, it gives CASIRQENTGE. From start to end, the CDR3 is CASIRQENTGELFF.

The chain's CDR3 is CASSMRVRSEAFF. Incomplete CDR3 DNA: TGTGCCAGTAGTATGCGGGTCCGATCTGAA. The gene calls are TRBV19 and TRBJ1-1, with D unclear. The CDR3 extends 3 residues past the end of the read, so its final part is completed from the germline J gene. This CDR3 is built from 13 residues. CDR1 and CDR2 (germline): LNHDA, SQIVND (reference sequence). The V end lost 3 bases, the J end lost 6 bases, and 11 bases lay between the germline ends.

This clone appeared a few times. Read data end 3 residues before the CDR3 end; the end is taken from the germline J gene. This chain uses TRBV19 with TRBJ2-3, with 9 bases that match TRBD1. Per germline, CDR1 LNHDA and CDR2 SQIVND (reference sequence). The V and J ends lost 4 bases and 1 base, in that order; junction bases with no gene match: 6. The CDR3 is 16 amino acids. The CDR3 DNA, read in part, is TGTGCCAGTAGTAAATTCCGGGACAGGGGCACAGATACG. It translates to CASSKFRDRGTDT. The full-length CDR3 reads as CASSKFRDRGTDTQYF.